Listed here is a single TCR beta chain. Its antigen is unknown. Within one base of it there is no much larger clone, and no base qualities were kept. The data derive from a study of cytomegalovirus exposure and HLA in healthy donors (TCRdb year 2017). At the level of the whole study: An earlier analysis of roughly 610 of the donors reported 276 Gb of sequence data and approximately 120 million unique TCR beta sequences obtained from some 170 million T cells. Because of strong linkage in the cohort, five DR-DQ haplotypes were treated as single units for association and clustering. About 300 gigabases of sequencing data and approximately 80 million unique TCR sequences were included in an early release covering around 650 HLA-typed donors. In a later analysis, previously published TCR beta repertoires from 666 donors were re-analyzed and high-resolution HLA genotyping was added so that TCR occurrence patterns could be studied. All discovery cohort repertoires had been generated on a single sequencing platform. Among roughly 370 genotyped donors of the cohort, an average of around 240,000 unique TCR beta nucleotide sequences were sequenced per donor, about a sixth of them non-productive. The genetic ancestry cluster associated with self-reported Caucasian donors included 81% of the approximately 430 genotyped donors. An earlier analysis of several hundred of the donors applied high-throughput TCR beta sequencing to assess whether each TCR beta V gene segment acted as functional or pseudogenic. In the later analysis, no new phenotypic data were used to find candidate immune exposures; instead, reliance was placed on TCR beta sequences and their occurrence across donors. The number of donors typed differed by locus, with roughly 629-640 for A, B, C, DRB1 and DQB1, around 500 for DQA1, nearly 610 for DPA1, and under 490 for DPB1. Donor age, sex, ethnicity and CMV serostatus were collected together with the repertoire data. In addition to the first cohort of 650 to 750 subjects, a separate validation cohort of 100 to 150 different subjects was used. The aim of the study was to test whether cataloging public T cell receptors could identify signatures of past pathogen exposure. High-throughput TCR immunosequencing, statistical association of individual TCRs with disease status, and machine learning were combined to predict cytomegalovirus infection status. Genome-wide SNP genotypes for about 60% of the roughly 670 donors were used in a later genetic analysis, which treated that subset as a discovery cohort. The T cell repertoires of roughly 660 subjects were profiled by immunosequencing and related to cytomegalovirus serostatus. Both class I and class II loci were covered by HLA typing, at four-digit resolution.

Overall study outcomes, separate from this receptor: In a later analysis, 15,000 to 20,000 TCR beta sequences were associated with specific HLA alleles at a false discovery rate of 0.05. In a later analysis, HLA-associated TCR beta chains were found to be more clonally expanded and to have lower generation probabilities than equally common non-associated chains. Across donors, most TCR sequences were observed very rarely, whereas some public TCRs were present in many individuals. Roughly uniform sequencing depth across donors was assumed in presence/absence analyses, although this assumption may not hold. In a later analysis, the rate of TCR association differed among HLA loci, with DRB1 alleles having the most associated TCRs and HLA-C alleles having the fewest. A few of the identified cytomegalovirus-associated TCR beta chains were confirmed in vitro to be specific for cytomegalovirus antigens. Only TCR beta chains were sequenced in this cohort, and the absence of alpha or paired-chain data limited detectable features. In a later analysis, several top co-occurrence clusters were reported to appear linked to parvovirus B19, influenza, CMV and Epstein-Barr virus. Some IMGT-functional V segments, including TRBV6-2 and TRBV6-3, could not be distinguished by the 87-base-pair reads and were therefore excluded. A later genetic analysis associated a missense DCLRE1C variant with V-gene and J-gene trimming of TCR beta chains, and an independent cohort replicated the association. The authors suggested that the approach could potentially be generalized to other disease states and immunological phenotypes. HLA typing was unavailable for some donors at each locus, so association tests used only the typed subset. A cluster of highly shared sequence variants was judged likely to be a technical artifact of the sequencing pipeline. In both the original and validation cohorts, the classifier was reported to diagnose cytomegalovirus status with high specificity and sensitivity. Because counts were too low, more than 15 rarely observed V segments, including chromosome 9 orphons, were left out of the earlier analysis of 500 to 650 of the donors. In an earlier analysis of 500 to 650 of the donors, most TCR beta V segments appeared in productive rearrangements about 87% or about 30% of the time, broadly matching IMGT annotations. According to a later analysis, most CMV-associated TCR beta chains appeared to be HLA-restricted, and the HLA associations seemed to be driven largely by CMV exposure. Strong co-occurrence of HLA alleles, especially DR and DQ, made assigning TCR associations to individual alleles difficult. A further reported finding was that TCR beta sequences accurately predicted the HLA-A and HLA-B alleles for most subjects in the first cohort. A total of fewer than 200 TCR beta chains were listed by the study as associated with cytomegalovirus. CMV serostatus was the only immune exposure information available for the cohort. Compared with the approximately 600-donor mean, donors in an Asian-associated ancestry cluster had fewer N-insertions in productive TCRs, according to a later genetic analysis. Linkage disequilibrium might explain the correlated functional status among segregating V segments, but an unknown experimental factor could not be ruled out.

The library came from the immunoSEQ multiplex PCR assay. A mixture of 60 forward primers for TCR Vbeta segments and 13 reverse primers for TCR Jbeta segments was used in the multiplex PCR. A multiplex PCR assay on genomic DNA amplified the CDR3 region of rearranged TCR beta genes. The amplified TCR beta libraries were sequenced on the Illumina HiSeq System as 87-base-pair reads. On the study's bioinformatics: Across the 500 to 850 repertoires, a later analysis counted roughly 77 million unique TCR beta chains, approximately 10 million of which were shared by at least two donors. Raw reads were error-corrected and collapsed into unique sequences by a nearest-neighbor algorithm in which closely related sequences were merged to remove PCR and sequencing errors. To assign V, D and J gene segments, CDR3 sequences were aligned to IMGT reference sequences. For a sequence to be retained, at least a six-nucleotide match to both a V gene segment and a J gene segment was required. Rearrangements were classified as productive when the CDR3 lacked stop codons and remained in frame with V and J, and all other rearrangements were classified as non-productive. Following IMGT convention, CDR3 was defined as the stretch from the second conserved V-encoded cysteine up to the conserved J-encoded phenylalanine. The earlier analysis of about 590 of the donors excluded sequences that lacked an unambiguous match to a single V gene segment. An earlier analysis of almost 600 of the donors classified V segments as functional when productive rearrangements were above 56.7% and as segregating when the standard deviation between donors was above 5%. A statistical classification framework was built for diagnosing cytomegalovirus status from the catalog of TCR beta chain sequences. V and J gene assignment, in a later analysis, came from comparing TCR nucleotide sequences with IMGT/GENE-DB human TR gene sequences. In a later analysis, CDR3 sequences and most-parsimonious VDJ recombination scenarios were assigned using the TCRdist pipeline. A later analysis defined each TCR beta chain by its CDR3 amino acid sequence plus V-gene family, and excluded reads lacking a unique V-gene family. To address suspected cross-contamination and a sequencing artifact, a later analysis removed roughly 640 highly shared, low-generation-probability nucleotide sequences. In a later analysis, a clonal expansion index for each public chain was calculated from normalized within-repertoire ranks of inferred template counts. A later analysis computed generation probabilities with a VDJ recombination model fitted to out-of-frame rearrangements, and checked the results against IGoR. In a later analysis, TCR-TCR, TCR-HLA and TCR-CMV co-occurrence was scored with hypergeometric tests, and a repertoire-size bias correction was applied to TCR pairs. False discovery rates were estimated in a later analysis by permuting HLA or CMV assignments 20 times. A later analysis grouped co-occurring TCRs with DBSCAN, adding TCRdist sequence similarity when clustering within HLA-allele-positive subsets. For co-occurrence clustering, repertoires with fewer than 30,000 or more than 120,000 public chains were excluded, along with five repertoires with anomalous nucleotide sharing. Here the immuneACCESS table is served through TCRdb, limited to in-frame sequences with V and J called. Missing clones are a known gap in these copies; in checked studies unresolved V genes cover under half, and the rest lacks a known reason. V and J calls and clone size are copied from that table; D and trimming were computed from the DNA. The sample table holds under 250,000 clones, of which around 83% were seen once. The top ten hold 0.24% of the sample.

V and J are trimmed by 3 bases and 6 bases, and the gene matches miss 7 bases of the junction. The CDR3 runs 16 residues from the cysteine to the phenylalanine. Of all the DNA, just the CDR3 is kept, 48 bases in frame from base 1. The germline V gene supplies CDR1 ENHRY and CDR2 SYGVKD. The cohort consisted of hundreds of healthy bone marrow donors. At the time of sampling, all cohort members were nominally healthy, though unrecorded immune exposures were likely present. The donor was CMV seronegative and belonged to the group of under 400 seronegative cohort members. Every donor gave a peripheral blood sample, and the peripheral blood mononuclear cells from that sample were used for TCR beta sequencing. The Qiagen DNeasy Blood Extraction Kit was used to extract genomic DNA from the blood cell samples.

This TCR derives from a girl under 10 years old in good health and CMV-seronegative. The chain is encoded by TRBV10-3 joined to TRBJ2-2, and TRBD2 aligns with 10 junction nucleotides. The material sequenced was PBMCs. The sequence in DNA is TGTGCCATCAGTGATCGAAAGCGGGAGGGCCCCGGGGAGCTGTTTTTT. Its coded protein is CAISDRKREGPGELFF.